This T cell receptor beta chain was captured by sequencing in a study of shared clonotypes between healthy human individuals. Study details: The study enrolled two women and a few men aged 18 to 49. The plates for each donor numbered three CD4 naive, three CD4 memory, two CD8 naive and one CD8 memory. General study findings and limits: In general, naive subsets displayed greater estimated richness than memory subsets did. Rarefaction revealed incomplete sorted-subset sequencing despite large depth.

Terminally differentiated effector memory CD45RA+ cells were excluded by CCR7 positive selection of CD45RO-negative cells. Sequencing was performed with immunoSEQ multiplex PCR; in TCRdb, only in-frame clones are kept and a portion is missing. The sample has under 600,000 clones; roughly 98% are singletons. Between the trimmed V and J ends, which lost 8 bases and 4 bases, there was a span of 12 bases. The V gene's germline CDR1 is MNHEY and CDR2 SMNVEV (reference sequence). The CDR3 consists of 12 residues. With respect to this clone: Its antigen remains unknown.

The sequencing sample was made of naive CD8+ T cells sorted from blood. The clonotype comes from a man aged 25 to 40 in good health. V gene TRBV27 combines with J gene TRBJ2-7; D is possibly TRBD2 (6 bases). The CDR3 loop reads CASRGLSYEQYF. The CDR3 DNA follows: TGTGCCAGCCGGGGACTTTCATACGAGCAGTACTTC.